This T cell receptor beta chain appears in the sequencing data of a study of shared clonotypes between healthy human individuals. It was into CD45RA+ naive and CD45RA-negative memory subsets that the CD4+ cells were split. It was approximately 0.2 ug DNA, 33,000 or so T cell genomes, that sorted-subset replicate PCRs used. Produced via immunoSEQ multiplex PCR; TCRdb's table is partial and in-frame only. The sample records some 1,400,000 clones, roughly 97% being singletons. The V end was cut by 2 bases, the J end by 1 base, with 12 bases between. Germline CDR1 is MNHEY and CDR2 is SVGAGI. The CDR3 sequence is 16 residues long.

The clonotype was recovered from a man younger than 45 in good health. Sequences were obtained from naive CD4+ T cells sorted from blood. The subset: CD45RA+ positively selected. The chain recombines TRBV6-5 with TRBJ2-1; D is perhaps TRBD1 or TRBD2 (5 bases each). The CDR3 loop is CASSYNGDVSYNEQFF. The CDR3 DNA sequence: TGTGCCAGCAGTTACAACGGGGACGTGTCCTACAATGAGCAGTTCTTC.